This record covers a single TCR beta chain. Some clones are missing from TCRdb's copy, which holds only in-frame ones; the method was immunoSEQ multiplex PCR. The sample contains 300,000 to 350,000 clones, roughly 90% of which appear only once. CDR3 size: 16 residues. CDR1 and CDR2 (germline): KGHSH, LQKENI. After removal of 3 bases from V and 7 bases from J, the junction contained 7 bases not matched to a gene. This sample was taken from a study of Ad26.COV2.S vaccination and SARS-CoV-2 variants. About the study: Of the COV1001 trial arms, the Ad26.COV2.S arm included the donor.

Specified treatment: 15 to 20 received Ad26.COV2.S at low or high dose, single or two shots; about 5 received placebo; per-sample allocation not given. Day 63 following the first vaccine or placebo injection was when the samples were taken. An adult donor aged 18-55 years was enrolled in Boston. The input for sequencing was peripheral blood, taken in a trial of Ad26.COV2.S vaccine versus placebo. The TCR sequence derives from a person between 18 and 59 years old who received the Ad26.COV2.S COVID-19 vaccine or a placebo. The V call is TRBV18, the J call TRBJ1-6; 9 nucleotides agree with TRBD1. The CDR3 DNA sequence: TGTGCCAGCTCACCGCAGAACGGACAGGGGAATTCACCCCTCCACTTT. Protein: CASSPQNGQGNSPLHF.